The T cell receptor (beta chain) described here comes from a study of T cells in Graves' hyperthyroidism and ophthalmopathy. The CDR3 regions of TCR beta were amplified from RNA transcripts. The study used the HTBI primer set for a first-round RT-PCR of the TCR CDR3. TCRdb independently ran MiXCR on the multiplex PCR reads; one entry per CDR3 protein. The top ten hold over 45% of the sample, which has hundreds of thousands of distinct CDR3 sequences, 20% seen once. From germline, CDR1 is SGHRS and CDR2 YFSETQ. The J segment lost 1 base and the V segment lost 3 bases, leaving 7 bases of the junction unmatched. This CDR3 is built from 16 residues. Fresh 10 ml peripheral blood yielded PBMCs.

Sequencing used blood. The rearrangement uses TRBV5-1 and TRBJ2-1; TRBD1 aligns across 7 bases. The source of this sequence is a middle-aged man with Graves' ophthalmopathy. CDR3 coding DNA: TGCGCCAGCAGCTCATTGACAGGGCAGTCCTACAATGAGCAGTTCTTC. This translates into CASSSLTGQSYNEQFF.